This T cell receptor (beta chain) was sequenced in a study of blood T cell repertoires in COVID-19. Study background: From the United States, Italy and Spain came samples of acute and convalescent COVID-19.

The CDR3 consists of 17 residues. Germline CDR1 LGHNA, CDR2 YNFKEQ. The V and J ends lost 0 bases and 4 bases, in that order; junction bases with no gene match: 8. Using immunoSEQ multiplex PCR, the repertoire was profiled, and TCRdb retains in-frame clones only, with some absent. This table has approximately 93,000 clones, about 87% appearing once. The sequence was collected from a man aged 55-75 years with acute or convalescent COVID-19. The chain couples TRBV4-2 to TRBJ2-2; 7 nucleotides align to TRBD2. The sample comprised peripheral blood. The CDR3 DNA sequence: TGTGCCAGCAGCCAAGACGTCGGCGGGGGATTCACCGGGGAGCTGTTTTTT. This encodes CASSQDVGGGFTGELFF.